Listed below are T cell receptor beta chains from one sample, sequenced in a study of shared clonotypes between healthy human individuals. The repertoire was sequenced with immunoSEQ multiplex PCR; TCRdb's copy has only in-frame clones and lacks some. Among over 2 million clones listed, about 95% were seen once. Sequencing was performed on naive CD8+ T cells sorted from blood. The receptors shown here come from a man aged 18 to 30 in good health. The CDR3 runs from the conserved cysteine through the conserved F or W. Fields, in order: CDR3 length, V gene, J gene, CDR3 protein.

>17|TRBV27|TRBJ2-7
CASSPLSNSGRIHEQYF
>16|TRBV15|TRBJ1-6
CATSTGTGTVNSPLHF
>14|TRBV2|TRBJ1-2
CASSLYAQGEGYTF
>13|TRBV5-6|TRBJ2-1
CASSLGQEAEQFF
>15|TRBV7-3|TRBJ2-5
CASSMYRAPGETQYF
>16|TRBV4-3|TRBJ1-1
CASSQDTEILNTEAFF
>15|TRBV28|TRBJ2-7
CASSLYSGLTYEQYF
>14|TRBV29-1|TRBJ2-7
CSVGDRGSSYEQYF
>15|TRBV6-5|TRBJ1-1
CASSYSMGISDEAFF
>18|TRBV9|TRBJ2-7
CASSVAPQSVAYPYEQYF
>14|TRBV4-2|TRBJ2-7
CASSQEQQTYEQYF
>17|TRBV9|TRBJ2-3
CASSRDGTTVFPDTQYF
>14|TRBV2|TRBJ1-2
CASSESGFNYGYTF
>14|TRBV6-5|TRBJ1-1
CASSPLGGIAEAFF
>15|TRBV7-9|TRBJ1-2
CASSQGHNRNYGYTF
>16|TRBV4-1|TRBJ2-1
CASSQDQFSSYNEQFF
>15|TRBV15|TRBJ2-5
CATSRDSGGQETQYF
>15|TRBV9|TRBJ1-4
CASSGTGGLNEKLFF
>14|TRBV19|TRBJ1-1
CASGYRDRGTEAFF
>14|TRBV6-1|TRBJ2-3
CASSEVDRGDTQYF
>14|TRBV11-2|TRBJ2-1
CASSSAGREFEQFF
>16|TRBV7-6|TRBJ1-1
CASSPDRGIMNTEAFF
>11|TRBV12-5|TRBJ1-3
CASGPGNTIYF
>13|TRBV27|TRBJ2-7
CASSFAPWDEQYF
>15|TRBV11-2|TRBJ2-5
CASSLLAGVGETQYF
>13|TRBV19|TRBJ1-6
CASSMAIFAPLHF
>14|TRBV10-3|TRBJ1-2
CAIREPDREDGYTF
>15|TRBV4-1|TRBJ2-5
CASSQDGPAEETQYF
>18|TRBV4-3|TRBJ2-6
CASSQEPLGGDGANVLTF
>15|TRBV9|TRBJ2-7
CASSAGSGGGYEQYF
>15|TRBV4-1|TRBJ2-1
CASSQRDRAYNEQFF
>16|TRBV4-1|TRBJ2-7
CASSQALTVDSYEQYF
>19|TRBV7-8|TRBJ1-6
CASSPRKTGSTLDNSPLHF
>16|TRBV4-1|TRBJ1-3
CASSQDGTASGNTIYF
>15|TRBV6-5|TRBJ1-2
CASSYSTAGNYGYTF
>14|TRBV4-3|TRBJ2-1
CASSQDGTHNEQFF
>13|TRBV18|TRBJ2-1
CASSPGDSYEQFF
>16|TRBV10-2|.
CASSGVTGPQIYEQYF
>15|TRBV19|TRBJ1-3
CASSLETASGNTIYF